The clone carrying this TCR beta chain turned up a few times. The data were obtained in a study of sequential checkpoint blockade in melanoma. Study-level information: TCRbeta immunosequencing was performed on DNA from 91 pretreatment melanoma tumor samples. After nivolumab or ipilimumab alone, roughly 20 patients had week-13 rebiopsies.

This table comes from immunoSEQ multiplex PCR, and its TCRdb copy is limited to in-frame clones, with some not included. The repertoire holds 4,000 to 5,000 clones, with nearly 25% as singletons. The germline CDR1 and CDR2 sequences are SGDLS and YYNGEE. CDR3 length equals 15 residues. The V and J ends lost 0 bases and 4 bases, in that order; junction bases with no gene match: 4. The treatment: randomized to nivolumab then ipilimumab (arm A) or the reverse (arm B). The specimen comprised tumor tissue (inferred from file names), sampled from a patient given nivolumab and ipilimumab in sequence. The chain couples TRBV9 to TRBJ2-3, with 8 bases aligning to TRBD2. The sequence derives from a human donor with melanoma. The CDR3 is CASSVAGGVADTQYF. The DNA for the CDR3 is TGTGCCAGCAGCGTAGCGGGGGGGGTGGCAGATACGCAGTATTTT.